This TCR beta chain was recorded in a study of cytomegalovirus exposure and HLA in healthy donors. Unrecorded immune exposure was likely among donors, who were nominally healthy when sampled. The CDR3 loop spans 14 amino acids. The germline CDR1 and CDR2 sequences are SNHLY and FYNNEI. Between the trimmed V and J ends, which lost 5 bases and 2 bases, there was a span of 12 bases. It was with 60 Vbeta and 13 Jbeta primers that the PCR ran. The repertoire was sequenced with immunoSEQ multiplex PCR; TCRdb's copy has only in-frame clones and lacks some. The table shows about 160,000 clones, with roughly 84% occurring only once.

Sequencing was done on a sample of PBMCs. The TCR sequence derives from a boy between 2 and 10 years old in good health and CMV-seronegative. V is TRBV2 and J is TRBJ2-5; D may be TRBD2 (6 bases). Written as DNA, the CDR3 is TGTGCCAGCAGTAATGGCGGGATACAAGAGACCCAGTACTTC. This translates into CASSNGGIQETQYF.